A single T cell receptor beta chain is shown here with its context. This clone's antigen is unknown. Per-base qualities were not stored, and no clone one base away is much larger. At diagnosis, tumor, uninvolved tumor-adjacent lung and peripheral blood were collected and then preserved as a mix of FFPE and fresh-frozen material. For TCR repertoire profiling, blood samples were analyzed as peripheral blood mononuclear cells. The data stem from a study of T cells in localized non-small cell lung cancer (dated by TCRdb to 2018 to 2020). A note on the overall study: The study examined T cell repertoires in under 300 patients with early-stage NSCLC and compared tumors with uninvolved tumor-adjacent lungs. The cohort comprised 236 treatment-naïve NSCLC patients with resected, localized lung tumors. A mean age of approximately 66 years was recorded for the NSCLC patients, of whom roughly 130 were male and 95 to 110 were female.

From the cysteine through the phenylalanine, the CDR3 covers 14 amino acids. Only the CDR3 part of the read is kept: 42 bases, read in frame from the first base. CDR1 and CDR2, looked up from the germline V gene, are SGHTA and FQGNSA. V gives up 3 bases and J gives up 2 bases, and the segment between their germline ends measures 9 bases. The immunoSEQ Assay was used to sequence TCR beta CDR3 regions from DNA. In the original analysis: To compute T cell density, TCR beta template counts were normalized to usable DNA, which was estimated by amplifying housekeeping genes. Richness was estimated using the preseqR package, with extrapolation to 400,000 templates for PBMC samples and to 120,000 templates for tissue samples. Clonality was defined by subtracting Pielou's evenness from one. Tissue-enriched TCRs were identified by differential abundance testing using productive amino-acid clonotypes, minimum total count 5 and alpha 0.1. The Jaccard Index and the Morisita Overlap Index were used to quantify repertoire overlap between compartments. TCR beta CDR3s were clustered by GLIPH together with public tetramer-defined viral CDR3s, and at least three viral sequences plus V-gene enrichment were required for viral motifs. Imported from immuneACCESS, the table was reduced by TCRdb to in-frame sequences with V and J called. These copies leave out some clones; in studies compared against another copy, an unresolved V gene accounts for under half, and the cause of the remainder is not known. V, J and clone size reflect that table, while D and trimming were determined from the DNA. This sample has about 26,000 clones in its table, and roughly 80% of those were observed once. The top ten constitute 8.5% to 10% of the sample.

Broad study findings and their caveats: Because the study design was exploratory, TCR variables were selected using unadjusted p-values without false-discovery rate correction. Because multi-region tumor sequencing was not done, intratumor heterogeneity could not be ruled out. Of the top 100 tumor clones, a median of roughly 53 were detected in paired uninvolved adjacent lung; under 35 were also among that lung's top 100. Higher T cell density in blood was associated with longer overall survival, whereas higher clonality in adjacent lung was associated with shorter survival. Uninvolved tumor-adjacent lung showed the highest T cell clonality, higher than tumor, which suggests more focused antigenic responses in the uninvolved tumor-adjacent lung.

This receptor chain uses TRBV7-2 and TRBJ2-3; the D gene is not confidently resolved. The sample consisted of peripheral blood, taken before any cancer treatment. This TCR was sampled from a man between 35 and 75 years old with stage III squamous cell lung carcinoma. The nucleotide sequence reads TGTGCCAGCAGCTTTGGGGTTGTCACAGATACGCAGTATTTT. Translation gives CASSFGVVTDTQYF. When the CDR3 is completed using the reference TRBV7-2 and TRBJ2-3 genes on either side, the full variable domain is GAGVSQSPSNKVTEKGKDVELRCDPISGHTALYWYRQSLGQGLEFLIYFQGNSAPDKSGLPSDRFSAERTGGSVSTLTIQRTQQEDSAVYLCASSFGVVTDTQYFGPGTRLTVL.